A selection of T cell receptor beta chains follows, all from one sample in a study of T cells after yellow fever vaccination. Each CDR3 protein is one row after TCRdb ran MiXCR on the 5' RACE reads. The sample has under 400,000 distinct CDR3 sequences, 12% seen once. Sequenced here: CD4+ T cells sorted from PBMCs, sampled 15 days after the yellow fever booster vaccination. The receptors shown here come from a man in his late teens or twenties who received the YFV17D yellow fever vaccine. CDR3s include the opening cysteine and the closing phenylalanine or tryptophan. The order of the fields is J gene, clone size, V gene, D gene, CDR3 protein, CDR3 DNA. D genes are given only for firm matches. Where a row states a size, it is once, few, many or the class of an expanded clone; other rows omit it.

J: TRBJ1-5; size: few; V: TRBV7-9; D: -; CDR3: CASSLNGGGQPQHF; DNA: TGTGCCAGCAGCCTTAACGGGGGCGGTCAGCCCCAGCATTTT
J: TRBJ1-2; size: few; V: TRBV6-6; D: TRBD1; CDR3: CASSQGDRSGYTF; DNA: TGTGCCAGCAGTCAGGGGGACAGGAGTGGCTACACCTTC
J: TRBJ1-3; size: -; V: TRBV4-1; D: -; CDR3: CASSQFIFVAGPSGNTIYF; DNA: TGCGCCAGCAGCCAATTCATTTTTGTGGCAGGCCCCTCTGGAAACACCATATATTTT
J: TRBJ1-1; size: few; V: TRBV7-6; D: -; CDR3: CASTLLSSGLNTEAFF; DNA: TGTGCCAGCACTCTTTTGTCGTCAGGACTGAACACTGAAGCTTTCTTT
J: TRBJ2-3; size: few; V: TRBV5-1; D: -; CDR3: CASSLIPTDTQYF; DNA: TGCGCCAGCAGCTTAATCCCGACAGATACGCAGTATTTT
J: TRBJ2-4; size: few; V: TRBV10-3; D: -; CDR3: CAIRDLAKNIQYF; DNA: TGTGCCATCAGGGATCTAGCCAAAAACATTCAGTACTTC
J: TRBJ2-3; size: few; V: TRBV6-1; D: -; CDR3: CASSQDPRTDTQYF; DNA: TGTGCCAGCAGTCAAGACCCCCGCACAGATACGCAGTATTTT
J: TRBJ1-1; size: -; V: TRBV3-1; D: -; CDR3: CASSRRSGQGYGAFF; DNA: TGTGCCAGCAGCCGCCGATCGGGACAAGGTTATGGGGCTTTCTTT
J: TRBJ1-4; size: few; V: TRBV19; D: -; CDR3: CASSMVRHATNEKLFF; DNA: TGTGCCAGTAGTATGGTACGGCATGCAACTAATGAAAAACTGTTTTTT
J: TRBJ1-6; size: -; V: TRBV6-2/TRBV6-3; D: TRBD1; CDR3: CASSRATGVFYNSPLHF; DNA: TGTGCCAGCAGCCGCGCGACAGGGGTATTCTATAATTCACCCCTCCACTTT
J: TRBJ2-1; size: many; V: TRBV7-2; D: -; CDR3: CASSLRQEQFF; DNA: TGTGCCAGCAGCCTGCGACAGGAGCAGTTCTTC
J: TRBJ1-2; size: -; V: TRBV12-3/TRBV12-4; D: -; CDR3: CASSFVVSYGYTF; DNA: TGTGCCAGCAGTTTTGTCGTAAGCTATGGCTACACCTTC
J: TRBJ2-5; size: few; V: TRBV9; D: TRBD2; CDR3: CASTKAGGQETQYF; DNA: TGTGCCAGCACCAAAGCGGGGGGGCAAGAGACCCAGTACTTC
J: TRBJ2-4; size: few; V: TRBV5-1; D: TRBD2; CDR3: CASSPDSGGGKNIQYF; DNA: TGCGCCAGCAGCCCAGATTCGGGGGGTGGCAAAAACATTCAGTACTTC
J: TRBJ2-5; size: few; V: TRBV6-1; D: -; CDR3: CASSEDLQETQYF; DNA: TGTGCCAGCAGTGAAGACTTACAAGAGACCCAGTACTTC
J: TRBJ2-1; size: -; V: TRBV18; D: -; CDR3: CASSPGVVGNEQFF; DNA: TGTGCCAGCTCACCGGGGGTGGTGGGCAATGAGCAGTTCTTC
J: TRBJ2-3; size: few; V: TRBV6-5; D: -; CDR3: CASSYSILVPDTQYF; DNA: TGTGCCAGCAGTTACTCGATACTAGTCCCAGATACGCAGTATTTT
J: TRBJ2-2; size: few; V: TRBV5-4; D: TRBD1; CDR3: CASRPGQGRFGELFF; DNA: TGTGCCAGCAGGCCTGGACAGGGGCGTTTCGGGGAGCTGTTTTTT
J: TRBJ1-1; size: once; V: TRBV7-2; D: -; CDR3: CASSRGGRRVAFF; DNA: TGTGCCAGCAGCCGGGGGGGGCGCCGCGTCGCTTTCTTT
J: TRBJ1-4; size: -; V: TRBV5-1; D: -; CDR3: CASSLLSLNEKLFF; DNA: TGCGCCAGCAGCTTGCTCAGCTTGAATGAAAAACTGTTTTTT
J: TRBJ2-5; size: -; V: TRBV3-1; D: -; CDR3: CASSRTPHETQYF; DNA: TGTGCCAGCAGTCGGACTCCCCACGAGACCCAGTACTTC
J: TRBJ2-5; size: -; V: TRBV5-1; D: TRBD1; CDR3: CASSDRQGRGTQYF; DNA: TGCGCCAGCAGCGACCGACAGGGCCGCGGGACCCAGTACTTC
J: TRBJ2-7; size: few; V: TRBV18; D: -; CDR3: CASSPEGGSYEQYF; DNA: TGTGCCAGCTCACCCGAGGGGGGCTCCTACGAGCAGTACTTC
J: TRBJ2-6; size: -; V: TRBV6-5; D: -; CDR3: CASSYRWSGANVLTF; DNA: TGTGCCAGCAGTTACCGGTGGTCTGGGGCCAACGTCCTGACTTTC
J: TRBJ1-6; size: many; V: TRBV3-1; D: TRBD1; CDR3: CASSQNSGGDYNSPLHF; DNA: TGTGCCAGCAGCCAGAATTCAGGGGGCGACTATAATTCACCCCTCCACTTT
J: TRBJ1-1; size: few; V: TRBV18; D: -; CDR3: CASSPYRVNTEAFF; DNA: TGTGCCAGCTCACCCTACAGGGTGAACACTGAAGCTTTCTTT
J: TRBJ2-3; size: few; V: TRBV28; D: TRBD1; CDR3: CASRHRGRGADTQYF; DNA: TGTGCCAGCAGGCACAGGGGGCGCGGGGCAGATACGCAGTATTTT
J: TRBJ2-5; size: -; V: TRBV20-1; D: -; CDR3: CSASSGLVQETQYF; DNA: TGCAGTGCTAGTTCGGGTTTGGTTCAAGAGACCCAGTACTTC
J: TRBJ1-3; size: few; V: TRBV18; D: -; CDR3: CASSPTDSGNTIYF; DNA: TGTGCCAGCTCTCCGACAGACTCTGGAAACACCATATATTTT
J: TRBJ2-5; size: many; V: TRBV3-1; D: TRBD2; CDR3: CASSETSGVIGTQYF; DNA: TGTGCCAGCAGCGAGACTAGCGGGGTTATCGGGACCCAGTACTTC
J: TRBJ2-5; size: many; V: TRBV10-2; D: -; CDR3: CASSVTETQYF; DNA: TGCGCCAGCAGTGTGACAGAGACCCAGTACTTC
J: TRBJ2-1; size: -; V: TRBV28; D: TRBD2; CDR3: CASSFSGGAYEQFF; DNA: TGTGCCAGCAGTTTCAGCGGGGGGGCCTATGAGCAGTTCTTC
J: TRBJ1-1; size: -; V: TRBV12-3/TRBV12-4; D: -; CDR3: CASSLGGIVNTEAFF; DNA: TGTGCCAGCAGTTTAGGGGGGATTGTGAACACTGAAGCTTTCTTT
J: TRBJ2-5; size: few; V: TRBV5-1; D: -; CDR3: CASSLSASEVGTQYF; DNA: TGCGCCAGCAGCTTGAGTGCCAGCGAGGTCGGGACCCAGTACTTC
J: TRBJ2-3; size: few; V: TRBV19; D: -; CDR3: CASSIVGGTHNADTQYF; DNA: TGTGCCAGTAGTATAGTAGGCGGGACTCACAACGCAGATACGCAGTATTTT
J: TRBJ2-5; size: -; V: TRBV4-3; D: TRBD2; CDR3: CASSQTDGRETQYF; DNA: TGCGCCAGCAGCCAGACGGACGGGAGGGAGACCCAGTACTTC
J: TRBJ2-1; size: once; V: TRBV4-1; D: TRBD2; CDR3: CASSTRTSGGGISYNEQFF; DNA: TGCGCCAGCAGCACGAGGACTAGCGGGGGGGGTATATCCTACAATGAGCAGTTCTTC
J: TRBJ1-1; size: few; V: TRBV6-5; D: TRBD1; CDR3: CASQTADRAFEAFF; DNA: TGTGCCAGTCAGACGGCCGACAGGGCTTTTGAAGCTTTCTTT
J: TRBJ2-7; size: -; V: TRBV7-2; D: -; CDR3: CASSLLASRYEQYF; DNA: TGTGCCAGCAGCTTATTGGCATCCCGCTACGAGCAGTACTTC
J: TRBJ2-7; size: few; V: TRBV5-5; D: TRBD1; CDR3: CASTTGTGPYEQYF; DNA: TGTGCCAGCACCACAGGGACAGGGCCCTACGAGCAGTACTTC